This TCR beta chain was observed in a study of CD8 T cells in Susac syndrome. The CDR3 sequence is 13 residues long. The ends were cut back, 6 bases at V and 1 base at J, with 12 bases in the middle. CDR1 SQVTM and CDR2 ANQGSEA come from the germline V gene. An input of roughly 0.5 to 1 ug of RNA was subjected to reverse transcription using random hexamers. TCRdb re-called the immunoSEQ multiplex PCR reads through MiXCR, storing one row per CDR3 protein. In the table there are 150,000 to 200,000 distinct CDR3 sequences, around 94% of which are singletons. The J gene is TRBJ2-5, the V gene TRBV29-1; the D gene could be TRBD1 or TRBD2 (5 bases each). Sequenced material: CD4+ T cells from PBMCs. The receptor's source is a human donor with Susac syndrome. DNA for the CDR3: TGCAGCGTAGGGACCGACGTCCAAGAGACCCAGTACTTC. It encodes CSVGTDVQETQYF.